This record looks at one TCR beta chain sequence and its context. This clone was observed a single time. Its antigen is unknown. Base qualities were left out, and no much larger clone turns up one base away. Using the immunoSEQ assay, TCRB CDR3 regions were amplified from about 1.9 micrograms of genomic DNA, or from all available DNA when less than that was on hand. The multiplex PCR relied on 60 forward primers for TCR V beta segments and 13 reverse primers for J beta segments. To estimate reads per starting template, synthetic control templates were spiked into each sample at limiting dilution. The Illumina HiSeq System generated 87 bp sequencing reads. Concerning the study's data processing: PCR and sequencing errors were removed by merging closely related sequences with a nearest neighbor algorithm. TCR overlap was measured as the percentage of unique tumor TCR beta sequences also present in the same patient's peripheral blood. TCRdb limited this immuneACCESS table to in-frame rearrangements with V and J called. A share of clones is missing; checked studies link under half to unresolved V genes, and the rest is unexplained. D and trimming were read from the DNA, whereas the V and J calls and clone size are those reported in that table. The sample table shows 90,000 to 100,000 clones, and around 80% are seen once. Approximately 5.9% of the sample is in the top ten clones.

The sample comes from a study of glioma-infiltrating T cells after dendritic cell vaccination (dated by TCRdb to about 2016). Regarding the research as a whole: The cohort included 15 or so glioblastoma patients drawn from Phase I and II dendritic cell vaccination trials, of whom 9 were newly diagnosed and 6 had recurrent disease. Patients received autologous tumor lysate-pulsed dendritic cell vaccination between about 2002 and 2013. To make the vaccine, monocyte-derived dendritic cells were cultured for six to eight days with IL-4 and GM-CSF and then pulsed overnight with autologous tumor lysate. Three intradermal dendritic cell vaccine injections were administered to patients at biweekly intervals in the arm below the axilla. In glioblastoma patients vaccinated with dendritic cells, deep sequencing of TCR beta CDR3 regions served to measure the amount of tumor-infiltrating lymphocytes and to compare repertoires between tumor and blood. TCR sequencing metrics, including TIL content and tumor-blood repertoire overlap, were correlated with survival after dendritic cell vaccination.

Patients were selected on the basis of adequate residual fresh-frozen tumor tissue and more than two years of available survival data. None of the glioblastoma patients carried an isocitrate dehydrogenase mutation, although molecular status otherwise varied. PBMC collection took place before vaccination, two weeks after the third vaccination, and at tumor progression if progression occurred. The Qiagen DNeasy Blood extraction Kit was used to extract genomic DNA. V sheds 4 bases and J sheds 6 bases, leaving 13 bases between their ends. From cysteine to phenylalanine, the CDR3 is 13 amino acids long. Only the CDR3 part of the read is kept: 39 bases, read in frame from the first base. CDR1 and CDR2 were assigned from the germline V gene as SGHRS and YFSETQ. The paper's findings and limits, for the study overall: The TCR overlap response model with three groups was called speculative and said to need prospective validation. The cohort was small and heterogeneous, few patients had complete blood and tumor sets, and even fewer had initial-recurrent tumor pairs. After dendritic cell vaccination, a higher estimated pretreatment TIL content predicted longer time to progression and overall survival. TCR clonality showed no direct relationship with survival, which suggests that a diverse polyclonal response may matter.

The receptor was derived from a human donor with glioblastoma. The chain joins TRBV5-1 to TRBJ1-2, and perhaps TRBD1 as D gene, on 6 matching bases. This material consisted of blood, taken before dendritic cell vaccination. The bases read TGCGCCAGCAGCCCACAGGGCGGAGATGGCTACACCTTC. The resulting protein is CASSPQGGDGYTF.